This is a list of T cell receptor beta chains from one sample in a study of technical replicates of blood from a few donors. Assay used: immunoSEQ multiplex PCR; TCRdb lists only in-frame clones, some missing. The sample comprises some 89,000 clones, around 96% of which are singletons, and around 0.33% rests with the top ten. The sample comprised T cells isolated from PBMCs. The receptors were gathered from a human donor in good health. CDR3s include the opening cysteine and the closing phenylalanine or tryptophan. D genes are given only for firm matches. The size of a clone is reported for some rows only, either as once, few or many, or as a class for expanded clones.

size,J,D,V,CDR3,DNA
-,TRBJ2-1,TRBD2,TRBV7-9,CASSFPGLAGGPYNEQFF,TGTGCCAGCAGCTTTCCGGGACTAGCGGGAGGGCCTTACAATGAGCAGTTCTTC
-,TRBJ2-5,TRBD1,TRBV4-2,CASSQGQGAETQYF,TGTGCCAGCAGCCAAGGCCAGGGGGCAGAGACCCAGTACTTC
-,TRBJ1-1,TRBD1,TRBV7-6,CASSPQGVNTEAFF,TGTGCCAGCAGCCCACAGGGGGTGAACACTGAAGCTTTCTTT
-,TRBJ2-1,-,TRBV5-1,CASSLDSNNEQFF,TGCGCCAGCAGCTTGGACAGCAACAATGAGCAGTTCTTC
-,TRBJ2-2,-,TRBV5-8,CASSFVPPGELFF,TGTGCCAGCAGCTTTGTCCCTCCCGGGGAGCTGTTTTTT
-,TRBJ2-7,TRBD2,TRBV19,CASKGVWTSHEQYF,TGTGCCAGTAAGGGGGTCTGGACTAGCCACGAGCAGTACTTC
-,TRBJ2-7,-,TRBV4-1,CASSQEAGSYEQYF,TGCGCCAGCAGCCAAGAGGCAGGGTCCTACGAGCAGTACTTC
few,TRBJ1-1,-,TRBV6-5,CVSSYPGRDEAFF,TGTGTCAGCAGTTACCCCGGGAGGGATGAAGCTTTCTTT
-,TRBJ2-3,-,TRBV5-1,CASSLKTTSGVTDTQYF,TGCGCCAGCAGCTTAAAGACGACCTCGGGTGTAACAGATACGCAGTATTTT
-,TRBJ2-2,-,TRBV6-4,CASSDSTGFNTGELFF,TGTGCCAGCAGTGACTCGACGGGATTCAACACCGGGGAGCTGTTTTTT
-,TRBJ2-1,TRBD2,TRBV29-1,CSVNLAGVGNEQFF,TGCAGCGTAAACCTAGCGGGAGTTGGCAATGAGCAGTTCTTC
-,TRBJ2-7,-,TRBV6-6,CASSYATHEQYF,TGTGCCAGCAGTTATGCTACTCACGAGCAGTACTTC
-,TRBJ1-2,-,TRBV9,CASSVGREDGYTF,TGTGCCAGCAGCGTAGGCAGGGAGGATGGCTACACCTTC
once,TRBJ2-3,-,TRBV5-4,CASSLDLTPDTQYF,TGTGCCAGCAGCTTGGACCTCACACCAGATACGCAGTATTTT
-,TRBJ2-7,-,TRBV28,CATKTGAIYEQYF,TGTGCCACTAAGACAGGCGCAATTTACGAGCAGTACTTC
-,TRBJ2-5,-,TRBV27,CASSSLGGRETQYF,TGTGCCAGCAGTTCCCTGGGGGGACGAGAGACCCAGTACTTC
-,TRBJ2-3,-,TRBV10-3,CAISVLETQYF,TGTGCCATCAGTGTTTTGGAGACGCAGTATTTT
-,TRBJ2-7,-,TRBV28,CASSPPGGSYEQYF,TGTGCCAGCAGCCCGCCCGGCGGCTCCTACGAGCAGTACTTC
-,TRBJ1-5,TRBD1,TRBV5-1,CASSLGTGGPEPQHF,TGCGCCAGCAGCTTGGGTACAGGGGGACCTGAGCCCCAGCATTTT
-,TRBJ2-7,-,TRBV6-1,CASSPLTYEQYF,TGTGCCAGCAGCCCGCTAACCTACGAGCAGTACTTC
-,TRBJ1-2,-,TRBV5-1,CASSPDSRANYGYTF,TGCGCCAGCAGCCCAGACTCTAGAGCTAACTATGGCTACACCTTC
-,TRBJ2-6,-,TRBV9,CASSFPVISGANVLTF,TGTGCCAGCAGCTTCCCAGTAATCTCTGGGGCCAACGTCCTGACTTTC
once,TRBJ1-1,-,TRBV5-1,CASSYSGVKNTEAFF,TGCGCCAGCAGCTATTCAGGGGTTAAGAACACTGAAGCTTTCTTT
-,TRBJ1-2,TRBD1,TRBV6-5,CASSYSASGTGDGYTF,TGTGCCAGCAGTTACTCTGCGTCCGGGACAGGGGACGGCTACACCTTC
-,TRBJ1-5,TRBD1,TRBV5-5,CASSLGRGRDQPQHF,TGTGCCAGCAGCTTGGGTAGGGGGCGCGATCAGCCCCAGCATTTT
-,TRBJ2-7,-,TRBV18,CASSNRQANSYEQYF,TGTGCCAGCTCAAACCGACAGGCGAACTCCTACGAGCAGTACTTC